This record looks at one TCR beta chain sequence and its context. Its antigen remains unidentified. These data originate in a study of regulatory and conventional T cells in RAG deficiency. Findings and caveats of the study: Omenn patients showed >75% Treg-Tconv overlap and shorter CDR3 lengths.

Clones were read by immunoSEQ multiplex PCR, and TCRdb kept only the in-frame ones, dropping some. This table holds just over 30,000 clones, around 96% found once. The sorted conventional CD4+ T cells were CD25-low and CD127-high, with genomic DNA sequenced. These data are also associated with another study on regulatory T cells. That source adds: Primers: 52 TRBV forward and 13 TRBJ reverse.

Sample: CD25- CD4+ T cells sorted from blood. This TCR came from a human donor in good health.

CDR3 protein: CASPLSRGMGNQPQHF. CDR3 DNA sequence: TGTGCCAGCCCCCTGTCCCGGGGGATGGGCAATCAGCCCCAGCATTTT. V gene TRBV27 combines with J gene TRBJ1-5; TRBD1 is a possible D gene (5 bases). Trimming took off 8 bases at V and 2 bases at J, with 19 bases between the two ends. CDR1 is MNHEY, CDR2 SMNVEV, per germline (reference sequence). The CDR3 is 16 amino acids.